The 15 T cell receptor beta chains reported below all come from one sample, sequenced in a study of technical replicates of blood from several donors. Profiling relied on immunoSEQ multiplex PCR, and the TCRdb table lists in-frame clones only, not all of them. Among 85,000 to 100,000 clones listed, 85% to 95% were seen once. The sample was T cells isolated from PBMCs. The origin of the receptors is a human donor in good health.

This chain connects TRBV4-1 to TRBJ2-7, with D possibly TRBD1 on 5 matching bases. CDR3 length: 15 residues. Germline loops: CDR1 MGHRA, CDR2 YSYEKL. V was clipped by 4 bases and J by 1 base, with 14 bases between them. The CDR3 sequence is CASSPSDSLSYEQYF. Written as DNA, the CDR3 is TGCGCCAGCAGCCCTTCCGACAGCCTTTCCTACGAGCAGTACTTC.

This clone was picked up one time. The chain carries TRBV29-1 and TRBJ2-2, with 8 bases lining up with TRBD2. V shed 7 bases, J shed 5 bases, and the junction held 18 bases outside the gene matches. The CDR3 extends over 17 amino acids. CDR1 and CDR2 from the germline V gene are SQVTM and ANQGSEA. CDR3 sequence reads: CSAHDPPRGGRTGELFF. CDR3 sequence (DNA): TGCAGCGCCCATGATCCCCCCCGCGGGGGGAGAACCGGGGAGCTGTTTTTT.

The chain couples TRBV2 to TRBJ1-3; unclear D gene. The germline gives CDR1 SNHLY, CDR2 FYNNEI. The ends were cut back, 9 bases at V and 0 bases at J, with 24 bases in the middle. This CDR3 comprises 18 residues. As DNA, the CDR3 is TGTGCCAGTAAAGAGGGTCTGCAGGCAGCCAACTCTGGAAACACCATATATTTT. It specifies CASKEGLQAANSGNTIYF.

The genes are TRBV4-2 and TRBJ2-2, with D unresolved. The CDR3 sequence is 15 residues long. Per germline, CDR1 LGHNA and CDR2 YNFKEQ. Trimming shortened V by 4 bases and J by 1 base, and 10 bases separated the two germline ends. The CDR3 DNA reads as TGTGCCAGCAGCCCGTCAGACAAGAACACCGGGGAGCTGTTTTTT. Translation: CASSPSDKNTGELFF.

The chain carries TRBV10-1 and TRBJ2-1, with 9 bases fitting TRBD2. The CDR3 is 15 residues long. The trim removed 2 bases at V and 9 bases at J, leaving 8 bases unmatched. Germline assignment: CDR1 WNHNN and CDR2 SYGVQD (reference sequence). CDR3 sequence (DNA): TGCGCCAGCAGTGAGGGGATAGCGGGGGAGGGTGAGCAGTTCTTC. This translates into CASSEGIAGEGEQFF.

The chain links TRBV6-6 to TRBJ1-5; possible D gene TRBD1, 5 bases. The CDR3 has 14 residues. V was shortened by 2 bases and J by 6 bases, with 11 bases between the two germline ends. Germline CDR1 and CDR2: MNHNY and SVGAGI (reference sequence). The CDR3, as DNA: TGTGCCAGCAGTTACGGGGGGGTCGGTCAGCCCCAGCATTTT. Protein product: CASSYGGVGQPQHF.

This clone was recorded a few times. The chain carries TRBV9 and TRBJ2-1, with 11 bases fitting TRBD1. The germline gives CDR1 SGDLS, CDR2 YYNGEE. This CDR3 spans 15 amino acids. Losses at the gene ends were 3 bases for V and 2 bases for J; bases not matched to a gene: 1. This CDR3 reads CASSAGQGAYNEQFF. The CDR3 DNA reads TGTGCCAGCAGCGCGGGACAGGGGGCCTACAATGAGCAGTTCTTC. Full variable domain (rest looked up from reference TRBV9 and TRBJ2-1): DSGVTQTPKHLITATGQRVTLRCSPRSGDLSVYWYQQSLDQGLQFLIQYYNGEERAKGNILERFSAQQFPDLHSELNLSSLELGDSALYFCASSAGQGAYNEQFFGPGTRLTVL.

The chain couples TRBV19 to TRBJ2-7; 8 bases are a match to TRBD2. Germline loops: CDR1 LNHDA, CDR2 SQIVND (reference sequence). The CDR3 loop spans 14 amino acids. The V segment lost 6 bases and the J segment 5 bases; nucleotides outside the gene matches: 9. For the CDR3, the DNA is TGTGCCAGTAGGGGGACTAGTTCTGGGAACGAGCAGTACTTC. This translates into CASRGTSSGNEQYF.

The chain combines TRBV5-4 with TRBJ1-1; D is possibly TRBD1 (6 bases). V was pared by 3 bases and J by 5 bases, with 14 bases between. The CDR3 is made up of 14 amino acids. Germline V CDR1 and CDR2: SGHNT, YYREEE (reference sequence). CDR3 sequence: CASSSWGRRTEAFF. The CDR3 DNA sequence: TGTGCCAGCAGCTCCTGGGGGCGAAGAACTGAAGCTTTCTTT.

The chain employs TRBV14 and TRBJ1-6; no clear D gene. The CDR3 contains 13 residues. Between the trimmed V and J ends, which lost 4 bases and 8 bases, there was a span of 9 bases. Germline CDR1 reads SGHDN; CDR2 reads FVKESK. The CDR3 DNA reads as TGTGCCAGCAGCCCTGCAGGTTATTCACCCCTCCACTTT. This translates into CASSPAGYSPLHF.

The chain employs TRBV30 and TRBJ1-2; D is possibly TRBD1 (5 bases). This CDR3 is 16 amino acids long. V lost 3 bases, J lost 1 base, and 18 bases lay in between. The germline V gene encodes CDR1 GTSNPN and CDR2 SVGIG (reference sequence). The DNA for the CDR3 is TGTGCCTGGAGGAAGGGGTTTGTTTCAGTTAACTATGGCTACACCTTC. Encoded protein: CAWRKGFVSVNYGYTF.

V and J are TRBV6-1 and TRBJ2-2; D ambiguous. The CDR3 has 13 residues. V was clipped by 4 bases and J by 0 bases, with 3 bases between them. CDR1 is MNHNS, CDR2 SASEGT, per germline. CDR3 protein: CASSAANTGELFF. CDR3 nucleotide sequence: TGTGCCAGCAGTGCAGCGAACACCGGGGAGCTGTTTTTT.

A note on this clone: Other DNA sequences in this sample translate to the same CDR3. The V call is TRBV7-9, the J call TRBJ2-7; D unresolved. V was clipped by 1 base and J by 4 bases, with 5 bases between them. This CDR3 is 12 amino acids long. Germline lookup yields CDR1 SEHNR and CDR2 FQNEAQ (reference sequence). The DNA for the CDR3 is TGTGCCAGCAGCTTAGGTGCGTACGAGCAGTACTTC. It is translated as CASSLGAYEQYF.

V gene TRBV27 combines with J gene TRBJ1-1; 7 bases are a match to TRBD1. In germline, CDR1 is MNHEY, CDR2 SMNVEV (reference sequence). V shed 6 bases, J shed 2 bases, and the junction held 24 bases outside the gene matches. The CDR3 extends over 20 amino acids. In DNA form, the CDR3 reads TGTGCCAGCAGGGGATCGATACTACCATTTACGACAGGGATAAACACTGAAGCTTTCTTT. Amino acids: CASRGSILPFTTGINTEAFF.

The chain couples TRBV4-2 to TRBJ1-4; D is possibly TRBD1 (5 bases). The CDR3 has 15 amino acids. In germline, CDR1 is LGHNA, CDR2 YNFKEQ. The V gene lost 4 bases and the J gene lost 7 bases, with 16 bases spanning the gap. CDR3 bases: TGTGCCAGCAGCCCCCAGGGTCACGACGGTGAAAAACTGTTTTTT. The encoded protein is CASSPQGHDGEKLFF.